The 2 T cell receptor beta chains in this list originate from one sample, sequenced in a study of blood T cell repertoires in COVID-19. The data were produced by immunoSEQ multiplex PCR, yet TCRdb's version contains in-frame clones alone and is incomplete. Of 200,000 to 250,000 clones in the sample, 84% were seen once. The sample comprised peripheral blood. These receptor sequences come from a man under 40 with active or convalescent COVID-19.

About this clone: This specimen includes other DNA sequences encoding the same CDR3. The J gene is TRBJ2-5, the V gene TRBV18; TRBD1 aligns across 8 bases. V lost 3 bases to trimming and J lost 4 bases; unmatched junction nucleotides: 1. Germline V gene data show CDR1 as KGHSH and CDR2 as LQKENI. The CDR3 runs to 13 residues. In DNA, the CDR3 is TGTGCCAGCTCACCCGGACAGGGAGAGACCCAGTACTTC. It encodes CASSPGQGETQYF.

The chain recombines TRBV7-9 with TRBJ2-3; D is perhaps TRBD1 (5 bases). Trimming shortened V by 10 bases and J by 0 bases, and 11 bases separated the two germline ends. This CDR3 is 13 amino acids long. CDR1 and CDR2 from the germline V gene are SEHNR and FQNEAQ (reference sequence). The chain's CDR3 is CATGQGSTDTQYF. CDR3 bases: TGTGCCACCGGTCAGGGTAGCACAGATACGCAGTATTTT.